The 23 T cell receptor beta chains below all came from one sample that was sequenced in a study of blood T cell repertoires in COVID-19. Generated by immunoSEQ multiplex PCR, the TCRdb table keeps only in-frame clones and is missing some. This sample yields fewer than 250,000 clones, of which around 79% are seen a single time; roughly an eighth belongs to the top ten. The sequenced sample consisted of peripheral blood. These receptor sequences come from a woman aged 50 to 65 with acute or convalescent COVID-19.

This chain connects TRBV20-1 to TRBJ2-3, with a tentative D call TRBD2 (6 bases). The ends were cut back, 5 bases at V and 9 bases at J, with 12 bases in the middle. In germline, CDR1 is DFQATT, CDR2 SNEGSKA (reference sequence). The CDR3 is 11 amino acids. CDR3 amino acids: CSAHGEVTQYF. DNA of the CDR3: TGCAGTGCTCATGGGGAGGTGACGCAGTATTTT.

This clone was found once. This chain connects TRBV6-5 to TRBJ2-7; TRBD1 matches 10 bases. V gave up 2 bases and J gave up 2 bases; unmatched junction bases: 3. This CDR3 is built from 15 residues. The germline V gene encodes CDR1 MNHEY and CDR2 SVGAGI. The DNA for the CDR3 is TGTGCCAGCAGTTACCCCGGGACAGGGGCCTACGAGCAGTACTTC. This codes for CASSYPGTGAYEQYF.

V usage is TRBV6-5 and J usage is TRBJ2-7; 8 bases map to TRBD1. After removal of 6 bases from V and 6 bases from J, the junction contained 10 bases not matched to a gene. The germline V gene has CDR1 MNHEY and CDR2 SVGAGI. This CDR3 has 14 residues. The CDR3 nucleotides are TGTGCCAGCAGAGATCTTGCTGGGACAGGCGAGCAGTACTTC. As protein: CASRDLAGTGEQYF.

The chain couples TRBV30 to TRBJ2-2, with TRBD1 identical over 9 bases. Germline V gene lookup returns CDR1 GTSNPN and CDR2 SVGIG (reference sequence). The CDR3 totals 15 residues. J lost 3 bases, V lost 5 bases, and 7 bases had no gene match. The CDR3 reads CAWVTGGVDTGELFF. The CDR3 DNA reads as TGTGCCTGGGTAACAGGGGGCGTCGACACCGGGGAGCTGTTTTTT.

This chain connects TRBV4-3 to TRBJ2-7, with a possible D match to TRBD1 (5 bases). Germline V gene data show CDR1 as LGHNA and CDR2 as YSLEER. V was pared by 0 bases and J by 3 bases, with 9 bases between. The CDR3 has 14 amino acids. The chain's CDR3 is CASSQDRRVYEQYF. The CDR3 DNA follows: TGCGCCAGCAGCCAAGATCGCAGGGTCTACGAGCAGTACTTC.

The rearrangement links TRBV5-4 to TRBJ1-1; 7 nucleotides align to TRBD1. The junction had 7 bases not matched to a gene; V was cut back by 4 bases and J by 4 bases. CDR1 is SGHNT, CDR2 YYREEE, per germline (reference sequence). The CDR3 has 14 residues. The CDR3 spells CASSVSGGGTEAFF. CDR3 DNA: TGTGCCAGCAGCGTCTCAGGGGGTGGCACTGAAGCTTTCTTT.

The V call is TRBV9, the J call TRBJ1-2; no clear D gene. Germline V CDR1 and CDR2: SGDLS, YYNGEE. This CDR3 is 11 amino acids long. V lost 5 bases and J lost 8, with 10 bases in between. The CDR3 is CASRASGGYTF. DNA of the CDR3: TGTGCCAGCAGGGCGTCCGGGGGCTACACCTTC.

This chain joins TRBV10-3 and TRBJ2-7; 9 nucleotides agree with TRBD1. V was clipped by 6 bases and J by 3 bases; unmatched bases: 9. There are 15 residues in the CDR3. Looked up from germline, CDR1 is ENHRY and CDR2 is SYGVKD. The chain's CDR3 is CAISPGQGLIYEQYF. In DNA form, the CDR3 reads TGTGCCATCAGCCCCGGACAGGGGCTAATCTACGAGCAGTACTTC.

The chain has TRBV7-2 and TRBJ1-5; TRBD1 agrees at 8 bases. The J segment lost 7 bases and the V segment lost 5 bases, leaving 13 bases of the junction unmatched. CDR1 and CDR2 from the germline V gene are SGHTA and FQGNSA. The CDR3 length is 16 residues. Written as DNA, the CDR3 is TGTGCCAGCAGCCCCATGGGGACAGGCGTTACCCAGCCCCAGCATTTT. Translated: CASSPMGTGVTQPQHF.

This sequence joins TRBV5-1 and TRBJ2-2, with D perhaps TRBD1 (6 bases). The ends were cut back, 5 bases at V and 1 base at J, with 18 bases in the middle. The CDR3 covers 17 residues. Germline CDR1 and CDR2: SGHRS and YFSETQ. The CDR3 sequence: CASSLDGQKLNTGELFF. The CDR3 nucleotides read TGCGCCAGCAGTCTCGACGGACAGAAGTTGAACACCGGGGAGCTGTTTTTT.

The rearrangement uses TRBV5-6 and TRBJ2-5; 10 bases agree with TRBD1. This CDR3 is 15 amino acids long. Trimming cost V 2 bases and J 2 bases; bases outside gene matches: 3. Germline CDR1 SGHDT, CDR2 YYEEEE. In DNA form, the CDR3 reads TGTGCCAGCAGCTTCGGGACAGGGGTTCAAGAGACCCAGTACTTC. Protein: CASSFGTGVQETQYF. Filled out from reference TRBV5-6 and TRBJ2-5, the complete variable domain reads DAGVTQSPTHLIKTRGQQVTLRCSPKSGHDTVSWYQQALGQGPQFIFQYYEEEERQRGNFPDRFSGHQFPNYSSELNVNALLLGDSALYLCASSFGTGVQETQYFGPGTRLLVL.

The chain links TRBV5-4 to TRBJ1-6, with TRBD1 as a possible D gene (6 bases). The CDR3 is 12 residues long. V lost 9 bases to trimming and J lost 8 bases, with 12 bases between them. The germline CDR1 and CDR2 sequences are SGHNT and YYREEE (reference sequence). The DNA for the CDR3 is TGTGCCACGGGACAAAACTATTCACCCCTCCACTTT. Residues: CATGQNYSPLHF.

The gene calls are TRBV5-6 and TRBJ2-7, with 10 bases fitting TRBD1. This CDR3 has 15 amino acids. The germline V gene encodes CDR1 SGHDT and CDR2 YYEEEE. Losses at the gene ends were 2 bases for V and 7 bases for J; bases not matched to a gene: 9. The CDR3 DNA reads TGTGCCAGCAGCTTCCGGGACAGGGGATTTCGGGAGCAGTACTTC. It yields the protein CASSFRDRGFREQYF.

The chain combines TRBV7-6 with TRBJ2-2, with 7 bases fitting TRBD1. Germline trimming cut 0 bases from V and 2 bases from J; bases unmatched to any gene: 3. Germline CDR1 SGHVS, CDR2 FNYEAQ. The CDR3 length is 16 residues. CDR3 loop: CASSLAGGANTGELFF. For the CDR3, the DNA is TGTGCCAGCAGCTTAGCAGGGGGCGCAAACACCGGGGAGCTGTTTTTT.

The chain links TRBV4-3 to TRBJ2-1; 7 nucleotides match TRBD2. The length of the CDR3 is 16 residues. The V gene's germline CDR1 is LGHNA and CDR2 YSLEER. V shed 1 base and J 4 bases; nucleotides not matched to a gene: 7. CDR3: CASSQGTGGGYNEQFF. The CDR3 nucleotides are TGCGCCAGCAGCCAAGGGACGGGAGGAGGGTACAATGAGCAGTTCTTC.

In DNA form, the CDR3 reads TGTGCCAGCAGTACAGGGGCCCGGGGATCACCCCTCCACTTT. It is translated as CASSTGARGSPLHF. This chain connects TRBV28 to TRBJ1-6, with TRBD1 matching 7 bases. Germline V lookup: CDR1 MDHEN, CDR2 SYDVKM. CDR3 length: 14 residues. The ends lost 5 bases at V and 10 bases at J; junction bases unmatched: 8.

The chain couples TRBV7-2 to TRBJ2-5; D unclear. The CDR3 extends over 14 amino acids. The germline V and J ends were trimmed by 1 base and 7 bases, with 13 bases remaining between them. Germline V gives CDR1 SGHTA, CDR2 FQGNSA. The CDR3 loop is CASSLEARFATQYF. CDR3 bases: TGTGCCAGCAGCTTAGAAGCTAGGTTCGCGACCCAGTACTTC.

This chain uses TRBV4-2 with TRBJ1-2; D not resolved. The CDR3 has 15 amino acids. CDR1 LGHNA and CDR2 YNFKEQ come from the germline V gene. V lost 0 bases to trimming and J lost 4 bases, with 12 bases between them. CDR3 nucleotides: TGTGCCAGCAGCCAAGAAAAGTCGGGAATCTATGGCTACACCTTC. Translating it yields CASSQEKSGIYGYTF.

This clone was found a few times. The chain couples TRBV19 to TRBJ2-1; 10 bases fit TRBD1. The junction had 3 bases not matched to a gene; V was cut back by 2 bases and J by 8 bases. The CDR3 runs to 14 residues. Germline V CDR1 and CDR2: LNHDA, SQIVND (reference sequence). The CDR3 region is CASSIRQGAYEQFF. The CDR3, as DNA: TGTGCCAGTAGTATAAGACAGGGGGCCTATGAGCAGTTCTTC.

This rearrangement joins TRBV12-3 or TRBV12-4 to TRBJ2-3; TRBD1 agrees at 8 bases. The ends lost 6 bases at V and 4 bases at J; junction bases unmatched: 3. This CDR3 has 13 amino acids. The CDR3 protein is CASRQGAADTQYF. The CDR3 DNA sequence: TGTGCCAGCAGGCAGGGGGCCGCAGATACGCAGTATTTT.

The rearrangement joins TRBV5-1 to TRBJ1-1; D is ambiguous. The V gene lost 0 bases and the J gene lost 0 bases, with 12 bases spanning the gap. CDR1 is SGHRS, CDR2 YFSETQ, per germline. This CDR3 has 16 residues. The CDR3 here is CASSLEVLTVNTEAFF. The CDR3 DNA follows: TGCGCCAGCAGCTTGGAGGTATTAACAGTGAACACTGAAGCTTTCTTT.

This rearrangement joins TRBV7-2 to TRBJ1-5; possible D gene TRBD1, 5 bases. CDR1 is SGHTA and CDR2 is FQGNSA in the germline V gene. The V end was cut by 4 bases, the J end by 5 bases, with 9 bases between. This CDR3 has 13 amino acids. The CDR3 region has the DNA TGTGCCAGCAGCTCCGACAGCTATCAGCCCCAGCATTTT. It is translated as CASSSDSYQPQHF.

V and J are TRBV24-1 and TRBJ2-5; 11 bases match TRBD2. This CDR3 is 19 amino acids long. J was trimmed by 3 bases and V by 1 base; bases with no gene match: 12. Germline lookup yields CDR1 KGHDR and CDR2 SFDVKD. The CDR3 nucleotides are TGTGCCACCAGTGATTTAGGACTAGCGGGTTGGATTTTCAAAGAGACCCAGTACTTC. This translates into CATSDLGLAGWIFKETQYF.